This TCR beta chain was captured by sequencing in a study of blood T cell repertoires in COVID-19. Followed longitudinally, the Seattle patients had been enrolled during active infection. Assay: immunoSEQ multiplex PCR; the TCRdb copy retains only in-frame clones and omits some. The data show some 300,000 clones, with just under 90% seen just once and 5.5% to 8% held by the top ten. The sequenced sample consisted of peripheral blood. The source is a woman aged 45-65 years with COVID-19, enrolled during active disease.

The CDR3 protein is CASSLVAGAGEQFF. The CDR3 DNA follows: TGTGCCAGCAGTTTAGTAGCGGGGGCGGGGGAGCAGTTCTTC. The chain combines TRBV27 with TRBJ2-1; TRBD2 agrees at 9 bases. The CDR3 runs to 14 residues. Looked up from germline, CDR1 is MNHEY and CDR2 is SMNVEV (reference sequence). Unmatched junction bases numbered 6, after V lost 2 bases and J lost 10 bases.